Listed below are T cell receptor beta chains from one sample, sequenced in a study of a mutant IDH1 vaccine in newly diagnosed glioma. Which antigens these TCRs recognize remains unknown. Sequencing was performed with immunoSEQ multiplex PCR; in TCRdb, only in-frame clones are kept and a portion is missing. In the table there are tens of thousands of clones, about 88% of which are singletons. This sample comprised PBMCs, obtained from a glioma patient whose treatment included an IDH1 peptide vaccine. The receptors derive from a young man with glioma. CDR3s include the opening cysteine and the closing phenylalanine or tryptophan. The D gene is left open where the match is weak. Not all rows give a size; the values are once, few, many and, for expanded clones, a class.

CDR3 protein: CASSSTVTNTGELFF
CDR3 DNA: TGTGCCAGCAGCTCCACAGTAACGAACACCGGGGAGCTGTTTTTT
J gene: TRBJ2-2
clone size: NA
V gene: TRBV5-4
D gene: NA

CDR3 protein: CASSLDSGGAFYNEQFF
CDR3 DNA: TGTGCCAGCAGCTTGGATAGCGGGGGGGCCTTCTACAATGAGCAGTTCTTC
J gene: TRBJ2-1
clone size: NA
V gene: TRBV5-4
D gene: TRBD2

CDR3 protein: CATSRGRGALTYEQYF
CDR3 DNA: TGTGCCACCAGCAGAGGTCGCGGGGCGTTAACTTACGAGCAGTACTTC
J gene: TRBJ2-7
clone size: few
V gene: TRBV15
D gene: NA

CDR3 protein: CASSPGQGGNQPQHF
CDR3 DNA: TGTGCCAGCAGCCCGGGACAGGGGGGGAATCAGCCCCAGCATTTT
J gene: TRBJ1-5
clone size: NA
V gene: TRBV7-9
D gene: TRBD1

CDR3 protein: CASSLGWGEKLFF
CDR3 DNA: TGTGCCAGCAGCCTCGGGTGGGGTGAAAAACTGTTTTTT
J gene: TRBJ1-4
clone size: NA
V gene: TRBV7-9
D gene: NA

CDR3 protein: CASSPYWTGGKLNEKLFF
CDR3 DNA: TGTGCCAGCAGCCCATACTGGACAGGGGGGAAACTAAATGAAAAACTGTTTTTT
J gene: TRBJ1-4
clone size: NA
V gene: TRBV14
D gene: TRBD1

CDR3 protein: CASRNHRGQDTQYF
CDR3 DNA: TGTGCCAGCCGCAATCACAGGGGGCAAGATACGCAGTATTTT
J gene: TRBJ2-3
clone size: NA
V gene: TRBV27
D gene: TRBD1

CDR3 protein: CASSRLLYEQYF
CDR3 DNA: TGTGCCAGCAGCCGCCTTCTCTACGAGCAGTACTTC
J gene: TRBJ2-7
clone size: NA
V gene: TRBV7-9
D gene: NA

CDR3 protein: CASSHEGGLNTEAFF
CDR3 DNA: TGTGCCAGCAGCCATGAGGGCGGATTGAACACTGAAGCTTTCTTT
J gene: TRBJ1-1
clone size: NA
V gene: TRBV9
D gene: NA

CDR3 protein: CASSQEFPGGPYYEQFF
CDR3 DNA: TGCGCCAGCAGCCAAGAATTCCCGGGGGGGCCTTATTATGAGCAGTTCTTC
J gene: TRBJ2-1
clone size: NA
V gene: TRBV4-1
D gene: TRBD2

CDR3 protein: CASSERPRGPNQPQHF
CDR3 DNA: TGTGCCAGCAGTGAACGACCCAGGGGGCCGAATCAGCCCCAGCATTTT
J gene: TRBJ1-5
clone size: NA
V gene: TRBV2
D gene: TRBD1

CDR3 protein: CASSPLLSYEQYF
CDR3 DNA: TGCGCCAGCAGCCCCCTCCTCTCCTACGAGCAGTACTTC
J gene: TRBJ2-7
clone size: NA
V gene: TRBV4-1
D gene: NA

CDR3 protein: CASSLENNEQFF
CDR3 DNA: TGCGCCAGCAGCTTGGAAAACAATGAGCAGTTCTTC
J gene: TRBJ2-1
clone size: NA
V gene: TRBV5-1
D gene: NA

CDR3 protein: CSVEEGAGTYEQYF
CDR3 DNA: TGCAGCGTTGAAGAGGGGGCAGGGACCTACGAGCAGTACTTC
J gene: TRBJ2-7
clone size: once
V gene: TRBV29-1
D gene: NA

CDR3 protein: CASSPRAPSGANVLTF
CDR3 DNA: TGTGCCAGCTCACCGAGAGCCCCCTCTGGGGCCAACGTCCTGACTTTC
J gene: TRBJ2-6
clone size: NA
V gene: TRBV18
D gene: NA

CDR3 protein: CASSQDIIELLNTEAFF
CDR3 DNA: TGCGCCAGCAGCCAAGATATAATAGAGTTACTGAACACTGAAGCTTTCTTT
J gene: TRBJ1-1
clone size: NA
V gene: TRBV4-1
D gene: NA

CDR3 protein: CASSLGTGGAGSYEQYF
CDR3 DNA: TGTGCCAGCAGCTTAGGCACAGGGGGCGCGGGGTCCTACGAGCAGTACTTC
J gene: TRBJ2-7
clone size: NA
V gene: TRBV11-2
D gene: TRBD1

CDR3 protein: CASSIFWNQPQHF
CDR3 DNA: TGTGCCAGCAGCATTTTTTGGAATCAGCCCCAGCATTTT
J gene: TRBJ1-5
clone size: NA
V gene: TRBV27
D gene: NA

CDR3 protein: CASSGQGPETQYF
CDR3 DNA: TGTGCCAGCAGTGGACAGGGGCCAGAGACCCAGTACTTC
J gene: TRBJ2-5
clone size: NA
V gene: TRBV2
D gene: TRBD1

CDR3 protein: CASSSSTGGAYEQYF
CDR3 DNA: TGTGCCAGCAGTTCTAGTACAGGGGGCGCCTACGAGCAGTACTTC
J gene: TRBJ2-7
clone size: NA
V gene: TRBV27
D gene: TRBD1

CDR3 protein: CASSPLGATQYF
CDR3 DNA: TGCGCCAGCAGCCCCCTTGGCGCTACGCAGTATTTT
J gene: TRBJ2-3
clone size: NA
V gene: TRBV4-1
D gene: NA

CDR3 protein: CASSTGLASYEQYF
CDR3 DNA: TGTGCCAGCAGTACGGGACTAGCGTCCTACGAGCAGTACTTC
J gene: TRBJ2-7
clone size: NA
V gene: TRBV5-6
D gene: TRBD2

CDR3 protein: CASSQVGADTQYF
CDR3 DNA: TGTGCCAGCAGCCAGGTGGGGGCAGATACGCAGTATTTT
J gene: TRBJ2-3
clone size: NA
V gene: TRBV4-2
D gene: NA

CDR3 protein: CASGPRTKGADTQYF
CDR3 DNA: TGTGCCAGCGGTCCGCGGACAAAGGGGGCAGATACGCAGTATTTT
J gene: TRBJ2-3
clone size: NA
V gene: TRBV7-8
D gene: NA

CDR3 protein: CASSISGINYGNEQFF
CDR3 DNA: TGTGCCAGTAGTATATCTGGGATTAACTATGGAAATGAGCAGTTCTTC
J gene: TRBJ2-1
clone size: NA
V gene: TRBV19
D gene: NA

CDR3 protein: CASSRPRGQGDNEQFF
CDR3 DNA: TGTGCCAGCAGCCGTCCACGGGGGCAGGGGGACAATGAGCAGTTCTTC
J gene: TRBJ2-1
clone size: NA
V gene: TRBV7-9
D gene: NA

CDR3 protein: CASSLGEKLFF
CDR3 DNA: TGTGCCAGCAGCTTAGGCGAAAAACTGTTTTTT
J gene: TRBJ1-4
clone size: NA
V gene: TRBV13
D gene: NA

CDR3 protein: CASSSSTHRAYEQYF
CDR3 DNA: TGTGCCAGCAGCTCTTCGACCCATAGAGCCTACGAGCAGTACTTC
J gene: TRBJ2-7
clone size: NA
V gene: TRBV7-9
D gene: NA

CDR3 protein: CASSYGQGYNQPQHF
CDR3 DNA: TGTGCCAGCAGTTACGGACAGGGCTACAATCAGCCCCAGCATTTT
J gene: TRBJ1-5
clone size: NA
V gene: TRBV6-6
D gene: TRBD1

CDR3 protein: CAWSGLAGGLREQYF
CDR3 DNA: TGTGCCTGGAGTGGACTAGCCGGAGGGTTGCGCGAGCAGTACTTC
J gene: TRBJ2-7
clone size: once
V gene: TRBV30
D gene: TRBD2

CDR3 protein: CASSAGQGANYGYTF
CDR3 DNA: TGTGCCAGCAGTGCCGGACAGGGAGCTAACTATGGCTACACCTTC
J gene: TRBJ1-2
clone size: NA
V gene: TRBV2
D gene: TRBD1

CDR3 protein: CASSVVSQANTGELFF
CDR3 DNA: TGTGCCAGCAGCGTAGTGAGTCAGGCGAACACCGGGGAGCTGTTTTTT
J gene: TRBJ2-2
clone size: NA
V gene: TRBV9
D gene: NA

CDR3 protein: CASSGDSTDTQYF
CDR3 DNA: TGTGCCAGCAGCGGTGACAGCACAGATACGCAGTATTTT
J gene: TRBJ2-3
clone size: once
V gene: TRBV9
D gene: NA

CDR3 protein: CASSLGGLGTEAFF
CDR3 DNA: TGTGCCAGCAGCTTGGGAGGGTTAGGGACTGAAGCTTTCTTT
J gene: TRBJ1-1
clone size: NA
V gene: TRBV5-6
D gene: NA

CDR3 protein: CASSFGQSTGELFF
CDR3 DNA: TGCGCCAGCAGCTTCGGACAGAGCACCGGGGAGCTGTTTTTT
J gene: TRBJ2-2
clone size: NA
V gene: TRBV5-1
D gene: NA

CDR3 protein: CASSFGQGVSEQYF
CDR3 DNA: TGTGCCAGCAGTTTCGGGCAGGGGGTTAGCGAGCAGTACTTC
J gene: TRBJ2-7
clone size: NA
V gene: TRBV27
D gene: TRBD1

CDR3 protein: CASGGQGRYEQYF
CDR3 DNA: TGTGCCAGCGGCGGACAGGGAAGGTACGAGCAGTACTTC
J gene: TRBJ2-7
clone size: NA
V gene: TRBV2
D gene: TRBD1

CDR3 protein: CASSSGLRNTGELFF
CDR3 DNA: TGTGCCAGCAGCTCGGGCCTACGGAACACCGGGGAGCTGTTTTTT
J gene: TRBJ2-2
clone size: NA
V gene: TRBV7-9
D gene: NA

CDR3 protein: CATSRDTVDRNSPLHF
CDR3 DNA: TGTGCCACCAGCAGAGATACTGTGGACAGAAATTCACCCCTCCACTTT
J gene: TRBJ1-6
clone size: NA
V gene: TRBV15
D gene: NA

CDR3 protein: CASSDHLVVQETQYF
CDR3 DNA: TGTGCCAGCAGTGACCACCTCGTAGTACAAGAGACCCAGTACTTC
J gene: TRBJ2-5
clone size: NA
V gene: TRBV25-1
D gene: NA

CDR3 protein: CASSYSGTSNTEAFF
CDR3 DNA: TGTGCCAGCAGTTACTCCGGGACTTCGAACACTGAAGCTTTCTTT
J gene: TRBJ1-1
clone size: once
V gene: TRBV6-5
D gene: NA

CDR3 protein: CASKVGETDYTDTQYF
CDR3 DNA: TGTGCCAGCAAGGTCGGCGAGACAGACTACACAGATACGCAGTATTTT
J gene: TRBJ2-3
clone size: NA
V gene: TRBV7-9
D gene: NA

CDR3 protein: CASSLGDRGSFGEKLFF
CDR3 DNA: TGCGCCAGCAGCTTGGGGGACAGGGGAAGCTTCGGTGAAAAACTGTTTTTT
J gene: TRBJ1-4
clone size: NA
V gene: TRBV5-1
D gene: TRBD1

CDR3 protein: CASTRSGTESTDTQYF
CDR3 DNA: TGTGCCAGCACTCGATCTGGGACAGAGAGCACAGATACGCAGTATTTT
J gene: TRBJ2-3
clone size: NA
V gene: TRBV5-5
D gene: TRBD1

CDR3 protein: CAISERGNYGYTF
CDR3 DNA: TGTGCCATCAGTGAGCGAGGGAACTATGGCTACACCTTC
J gene: TRBJ1-2
clone size: NA
V gene: TRBV10-3
D gene: NA

CDR3 protein: CASSTYSGPGEQYF
CDR3 DNA: TGTGCCAGTAGTACCTATTCGGGACCTGGTGAGCAGTACTTC
J gene: TRBJ2-7
clone size: NA
V gene: TRBV19
D gene: NA

CDR3 protein: CACRTGAEEETQYF
CDR3 DNA: TGTGCCTGTCGCACGGGGGCAGAGGAAGAGACCCAGTACTTC
J gene: TRBJ2-5
clone size: NA
V gene: TRBV7-9
D gene: NA